This T cell receptor (beta chain) appears in the sequencing data of a study of T cells expressing NK-cell markers. TCRdb reprocessed the 5' RACE reads and reports one entry per CDR3 protein, with no DNA. The table for this sample gives 300,000 to 500,000 distinct CDR3 sequences. The source of this sequence is a woman aged 45-59 years in good health. The material sequenced was blood T cells: a sorted CD56 or NKG2C T cell subset, CD4+ or CD8+ T cells, or bulk PBMC T cells (not recorded which).

The CDR3 protein is CASSGGGLAGELFF. The chain uses TRBV27 and TRBJ2-2; TCRdb selects TRBD1, and the lack of DNA leaves this call unchecked. From germline, CDR1 is MNHEY and CDR2 SMNVEV (reference sequence). CDR3 length equals 14 residues.